The rows below give T cell receptor beta chains drawn from one sample of a study of PD-1 blockade in classical Hodgkin lymphoma. Method: immunoSEQ multiplex PCR; TCRdb's copy keeps in-frame clones and lacks some. The profile shows tens of thousands of clones, 75% to 95% of them singletons. Material: peripheral blood mononuclear cells (PBMCs), obtained before the fourth cycle of nivolumab. Source of these receptors: a human donor with classical Hodgkin lymphoma. The conserved cysteine and the conserved F or W are not part of the CDR3 here. Each record gives: V gene, J gene, clone size, CDR3 protein. Some rows mark clone size as missing; the rest say once, few, many or name a class of expanded clone.

>TRBV5-4|TRBJ2-5|-
ASRYFQGGGSATQY
>TRBV30|TRBJ2-6|-
AKGSGANVLT
>TRBV25-1|TRBJ1-2|-
ASSEGVFRNGYT
>TRBV7-9|TRBJ2-2|-
AQGPLPTGELF
>TRBV5-6|TRBJ1-2|-
ASSRVPDRGGGYT
>TRBV7-9|TRBJ1-1|-
ASSRGGNTEAF
>TRBV2|TRBJ1-1|-
ASSVTVRAF
>TRBV23-1|TRBJ2-2|few
ASSRGSGCTGELF
>TRBV2|TRBJ1-1|-
ASWGTGSTEAF
>TRBV6-5|TRBJ1-5|-
ASSYSSTGGNQPQH
>TRBV9|TRBJ2-1|-
ASSPWTSGGYNEQF
>TRBV11-2|TRBJ1-4|-
ASSLGPPWNEKLF
>TRBV4-2|TRBJ1-1|few
ASSPTGSEAF
>TRBV7-9|TRBJ1-1|-
ASSSSGTEAF
>TRBV6-4|TRBJ2-7|-
ASSDPGALYYEQY
>TRBV27|TRBJ2-7|-
ASTPLGGGVLDEQY
>TRBV30|TRBJ1-5|-
AWSDRGNQPQH